Listed here are 12 T cell receptor beta chains from one sample, sequenced in a study of OX40 agonist ivuxolimab in advanced cancers. The repertoire was sequenced with immunoSEQ multiplex PCR; TCRdb's copy has only in-frame clones and lacks some. The data hold tens of thousands of clones, with about 86% observed a single time. Here the sequenced sample was CD4+ or CD8+ T cells sorted from blood, taken in a trial of the OX40 agonist ivuxolimab. These TCRs come from an adult with an advanced solid tumor such as melanoma, head and neck, liver or kidney cancer.

This chain links TRBV18 with TRBJ2-7; D remains unclear. The V end was cut by 2 bases, the J end by 5 bases, with 13 bases between. The CDR3 is made up of 14 amino acids. Germline V lookup: CDR1 KGHSH, CDR2 LQKENI. CDR3 amino acids: CASSPAGGLDEQYF. CDR3 DNA sequence: TGTGCCAGCTCACCAGCCGGTGGTCTCGACGAGCAGTACTTC.

This clone was observed once. The V call is TRBV7-3, the J call TRBJ2-1, with 8 nucleotides matching TRBD2. The CDR3 extends over 17 amino acids. V shed 5 bases, J shed 4 bases, and the junction held 13 bases outside the gene matches. Germline V gene lookup returns CDR1 SGHTA and CDR2 FQGTGA. Here the CDR3 reads CASSQTGAASGYNEQFF. In DNA, the CDR3 is TGTGCCAGCAGCCAAACCGGTGCGGCTAGCGGGTACAATGAGCAGTTCTTC.

The rearrangement uses TRBV14 and TRBJ2-4; D might be TRBD2 (5 bases). This CDR3 is built from 16 residues. Germline V lookup: CDR1 SGHDN, CDR2 FVKESK. V was shortened by 4 bases and J by 7 bases, with 20 bases between the two germline ends. The CDR3 sequence: CASSLNVPGTKNIQYF. DNA of the CDR3: TGTGCCAGCAGCCTGAACGTACCGGGAACTAAGAACATTCAGTACTTC.

J is TRBJ1-1 and V is TRBV29-1; D might be TRBD1 (5 bases). V was trimmed by 8 bases and J by 4 bases, leaving 17 bases between them. In germline, CDR1 is SQVTM, CDR2 ANQGSEA. CDR3 size: 13 residues. CDR3 in amino acids: CSYGGGVSTEAFF. DNA of the CDR3: TGCAGCTATGGAGGAGGGGTGAGCACTGAAGCTTTCTTT.

This clone occurred a few times. The rearrangement links TRBV29-1 to TRBJ2-1; the match to TRBD2 covers 7 bases. CDR3 size: 15 residues. The germline V gene has CDR1 SQVTM and CDR2 ANQGSEA. The J segment lost 0 bases and the V segment lost 7 bases, leaving 9 bases of the junction unmatched. The DNA of the CDR3 is TGCAGCGCCTCGGGAGGCCACACCTCCTACAATGAGCAGTTCTTC. This codes for CSASGGHTSYNEQFF.

This chain links TRBV25-1 with TRBJ1-5; D possibly corresponds to TRBD1 (5 bases). This CDR3 region has 12 residues. Germline CDR1 MGHDK, CDR2 SYGVNS. The V end was cut by 6 bases, the J end by 7 bases, with 10 bases between. This chain's CDR3 is CASSAGLQPQHF. The DNA of the CDR3 is TGTGCCAGCAGCGCAGGGCTCCAGCCCCAGCATTTT.

The gene calls are TRBV7-3 and TRBJ2-2; either TRBD1 or TRBD2 may fit D (6 bases each). V gave up 8 bases and J gave up 5 bases, with 18 bases separating them. This CDR3 is built from 15 residues. Germline V gene lookup returns CDR1 SGHTA and CDR2 FQGTGA. In nucleotides, the CDR3 is TGTGCCAGCTCGAAGGGGGGAGCTGGAACCGGGGAGCTGTTTTTT. This gives the protein CASSKGGAGTGELFF.

The rearrangement joins TRBV7-6 to TRBJ2-5; D not resolved. With 5 bases removed from V and 2 bases from J, the gap between germline ends came to 9 bases. The CDR3 is 13 amino acids. CDR1 and CDR2 (germline): SGHVS, FNYEAQ. This CDR3 is CASSTDRQETQYF. CDR3 DNA sequence: TGTGCCAGCAGCACGGACCGGCAAGAGACCCAGTACTTC.

The rearrangement uses TRBV18 and TRBJ1-2; tentatively, D is TRBD1 (5 bases). The germline V gene encodes CDR1 KGHSH and CDR2 LQKENI. V was shortened by 4 bases and J by 5 bases, with 14 bases between the two germline ends. The CDR3 totals 14 residues. Here the CDR3 DNA reads TGTGCCAGCTCACGGGCTCAAGGGGATTATGGCTACACCTTC. The encoded protein is CASSRAQGDYGYTF.

The V gene is TRBV7-2, the J gene TRBJ2-5; TRBD2 might be the D (5 bases). Per germline, CDR1 SGHTA and CDR2 FQGNSA. V was trimmed by 4 bases and J by 3 bases, leaving 15 bases between them. This CDR3 spans 15 amino acids. The CDR3 protein is CASSSDGNRKETQYF. Written as DNA, the CDR3 is TGTGCCAGCAGCTCCGACGGGAATCGCAAAGAGACCCAGTACTTC.

The sample holds a few counts of this clone. The genes are TRBV28 and TRBJ1-1; D call uncertain. This CDR3 has 10 amino acids. Trimming shortened V by 6 bases and J by 4 bases, and 3 bases separated the two germline ends. Per the germline V gene, CDR1 is MDHEN and CDR2 is SYDVKM. This chain's CDR3 is CASRATEAFF. CDR3 sequence (DNA): TGTGCCAGCAGGGCCACTGAAGCTTTCTTT.

A single count supports this clone. The DNA of the CDR3 is TGTGCCACCCAGGGGGCTGGCAATCAGCCCCAGCATTTT. Its translation: CATQGAGNQPQHF. The J gene is TRBJ1-5, the V gene TRBV25-1, with 8 bases aligning to TRBD1. Trimming took 10 bases from V and 2 from J; bases not matched to a gene: 4. CDR3 length: 13 amino acids. Germline CDR1 MGHDK, CDR2 SYGVNS.